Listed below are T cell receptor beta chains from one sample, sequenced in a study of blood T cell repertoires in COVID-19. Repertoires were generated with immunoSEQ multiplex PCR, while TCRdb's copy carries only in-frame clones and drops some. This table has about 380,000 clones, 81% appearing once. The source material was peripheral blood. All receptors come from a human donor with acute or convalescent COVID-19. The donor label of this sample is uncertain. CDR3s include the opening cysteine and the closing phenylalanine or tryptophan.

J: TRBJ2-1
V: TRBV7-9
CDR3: CASSLAGLREGHVEQFF

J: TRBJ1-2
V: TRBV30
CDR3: CAWKIGTGGFYTF

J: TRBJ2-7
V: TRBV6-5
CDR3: CASRKGTSDYYEQYF

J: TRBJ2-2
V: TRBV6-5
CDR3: CASSSGGGATGELFF

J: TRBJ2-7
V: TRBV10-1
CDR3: CASSRDPFRSEQYF

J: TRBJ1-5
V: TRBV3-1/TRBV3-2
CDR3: CASSPGTAYQPQHF

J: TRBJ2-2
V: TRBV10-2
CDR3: CASWLAGSTGELFF

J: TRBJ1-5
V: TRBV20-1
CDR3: CSASRDRVINQPQHF

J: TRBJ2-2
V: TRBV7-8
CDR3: CATSGAEYTGELFF

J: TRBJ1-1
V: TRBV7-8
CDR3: CASSAHDSMNTEAFF

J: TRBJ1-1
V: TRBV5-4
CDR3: CASSPTRQGSTEAFF

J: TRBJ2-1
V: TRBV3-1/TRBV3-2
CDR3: CASSQGGPAPYNEQFF